Below are 23 T cell receptor beta chains sequenced from a single sample in a study of control samples from healthy donors and cancer patients. Produced via immunoSEQ multiplex PCR; TCRdb's table is partial and in-frame only. The sample has about 120,000 clones; 92% are singletons. Input material: PBMCs. Receptors were obtained from a man older than 75 with head and neck cancer.

As regards this clone: The junction departs from germline at one end; a sequencing error may be responsible. This chain connects TRBV4-2 to TRBJ2-3; D possibly uses TRBD1 or TRBD2 (5 bases each). The CDR3 spans 15 residues. The germline CDR1 and CDR2 sequences are LGHNA and YNFKEQ. In DNA, the CDR3 is TGTGCCAGCAGCCAAGAATGGGACCCCACATATACGCAGTATTTT. Protein product: CASSQEWDPTYTQYF.

This chain connects TRBV6-6 to TRBJ1-5, with D tentatively TRBD1 (5 bases). The CDR3 has 13 amino acids. Germline-derived CDR1 and CDR2 are MNHNY and SVGAGI (reference sequence). Trimming pared 2 bases from V and 5 bases from J, leaving 7 bases between. The CDR3 DNA is TGTGCCAGCAGTTACCAGGGTGATCAGCCCCAGCATTTT. Protein sequence: CASSYQGDQPQHF.

The V gene is TRBV27, the J gene TRBJ2-1; TRBD2 matches 11 bases. The trim removed 6 bases at V and 5 bases at J, leaving 3 bases unmatched. CDR1 MNHEY and CDR2 SMNVEV come from the germline V gene (reference sequence). CDR3 length: 14 residues. CDR3 loop: CASRIAGGDNEQFF. CDR3 in DNA: TGTGCCAGCAGGATAGCGGGGGGGGACAATGAGCAGTTCTTC.

The V gene is TRBV5-4, the J gene TRBJ2-7, with 8 bases aligning to TRBD1. The CDR3 is 16 residues long. The J segment lost 0 bases and the V segment lost 3 bases, leaving 8 bases of the junction unmatched. Per germline, CDR1 SGHNT and CDR2 YYREEE (reference sequence). Here the CDR3 reads CASSYWTGLGSYEQYF. The CDR3 DNA is TGTGCCAGCAGCTACTGGACAGGGCTCGGCTCCTACGAGCAGTACTTC.

The chain combines TRBV9 with TRBJ2-7; 7 nucleotides agree with TRBD2. J gave up 5 bases and V 2 bases, and 7 bases lay outside the gene matches. The CDR3 extends over 14 amino acids. Germline V lookup: CDR1 SGDLS, CDR2 YYNGEE. For the CDR3, the DNA is TGTGCCAGCAGCGTTCGGACTAGTCCCCACGAGCAGTACTTC. Translating it yields CASSVRTSPHEQYF. The full variable domain, with the rest looked up from reference TRBV9 and TRBJ2-7, is DSGVTQTPKHLITATGQRVTLRCSPRSGDLSVYWYQQSLDQGLQFLIQYYNGEERAKGNILERFSAQQFPDLHSELNLSSLELGDSALYFCASSVRTSPHEQYFGPGTRLTVT.

This sequence joins TRBV19 and TRBJ1-1, with 8 nucleotides matching TRBD1. The germline V gene encodes CDR1 LNHDA and CDR2 SQIVND (reference sequence). The CDR3 has 13 residues. Trimming took 3 bases from V and 5 from J; bases not matched to a gene: 2. In DNA form, the CDR3 reads TGTGCCAGTAGTATGCAGGGGGCAACTGAAGCTTTCTTT. It encodes CASSMQGATEAFF.

The chain couples TRBV29-1 to TRBJ2-2; no definite D call. Trimming took off 1 base at V and 5 bases at J, with 5 bases between the two ends. The CDR3 has 12 amino acids. In germline, CDR1 is SQVTM, CDR2 ANQGSEA. The CDR3 sequence is CSVEGTTGELFF. CDR3 nucleotide sequence: TGCAGCGTTGAAGGGACGACCGGGGAGCTGTTTTTT.

The chain carries TRBV7-6 and TRBJ2-3; D is ambiguous. The CDR3 totals 11 residues. V lost 2 bases to trimming and J lost 3 bases, with 0 bases between them. Germline-derived CDR1 and CDR2 are SGHVS and FNYEAQ. This CDR3 is CASSLTDTQYF. CDR3 sequence (DNA): TGTGCCAGCAGCTTAACAGATACGCAGTATTTT.

This clone has just one count. The rearrangement joins TRBV5-1 to TRBJ1-3; D not certain. CDR3 length equals 14 residues. The V and J ends lost 0 bases and 3 bases respectively, with 7 bases between them. Germline loops: CDR1 SGHRS, CDR2 YFSETQ. The CDR3 nucleotides read TGCGCCAGCAGCTTGGAACAGAGTGGAAACACCATATATTTT. It is translated as CASSLEQSGNTIYF.

This chain links TRBV10-3 with TRBJ2-1, with TRBD1 as a possible D gene (5 bases). The V gene lost 6 bases and the J gene lost 0 bases, with 9 bases spanning the gap. There are 14 residues in the CDR3. CDR1 ENHRY and CDR2 SYGVKD come from the germline V gene. The CDR3 bases are TGTGCCATCAGCCCCCAGGGCTCCTACAATGAGCAGTTCTTC. Protein product: CAISPQGSYNEQFF.

V is TRBV19 and J is TRBJ1-1; a possible D gene is TRBD1 (6 bases). The germline V and J ends were trimmed by 5 bases and 0 bases, with 19 bases remaining between them. Germline V CDR1 and CDR2: LNHDA, SQIVND (reference sequence). This CDR3 region has 17 residues. The CDR3 spells CASSPFDRFTMNTEAFF. For the CDR3, the DNA is TGTGCCAGTAGTCCCTTCGACAGGTTCACCATGAACACTGAAGCTTTCTTT.

V and J are TRBV19 and TRBJ1-5; D perhaps matches TRBD1 (5 bases). Germline assignment: CDR1 LNHDA and CDR2 SQIVND (reference sequence). The CDR3 has 16 amino acids. Trimming shortened V by 4 bases and J by 2 bases, and 15 bases separated the two germline ends. The CDR3 nucleotides are TGTGCCAGTAGTACCCGCCCTGTGGGGGGCAATCAGCCCCAGCATTTT. This encodes CASSTRPVGGNQPQHF.

The V gene is TRBV4-3, the J gene TRBJ1-2; D remains ambiguous. The germline CDR1 and CDR2 sequences are LGHNA and YSLEER. This CDR3 contains 12 residues. Trimming removed 2 bases from V and 12 bases from J, with 13 bases in between. The CDR3 region is CASSQLQGSHTF. The DNA of the CDR3 is TGCGCCAGCAGCCAACTCCAAGGCAGTCACACCTTC.

The V gene is TRBV6-5, the J gene TRBJ1-4; 7 bases match TRBD1. The germline CDR1 and CDR2 sequences are MNHEY and SVGAGI. The V and J ends lost 6 bases and 8 bases, in that order; junction bases with no gene match: 9. CDR3 length: 14 amino acids. Written as DNA, the CDR3 is TGTGCCAGCAGCCAAGGGGCAGGGGGGGAAAAACTGTTTTTT. Translating gives CASSQGAGGEKLFF.

The sample holds a few counts of this clone. The chain links TRBV5-5 to TRBJ2-7; D ambiguous. Per germline, CDR1 SGHKS and CDR2 YYEKEE (reference sequence). CDR3 length: 13 amino acids. V shed 2 bases and J shed 3 bases, with 9 bases lying between them. For the CDR3, the DNA is TGTGCCAGCAGCTTCGATTCCTACTACGAGCAGTACTTC. Translating it yields CASSFDSYYEQYF.

The rearrangement uses TRBV10-3 and TRBJ2-3; D is uncertain. The V end was cut by 3 bases, the J end by 0 bases, with 10 bases between. The CDR3 consists of 15 residues. Germline-derived CDR1 and CDR2 are ENHRY and SYGVKD. This CDR3 is CAISESRLSTDTQYF. The DNA of the CDR3 is TGTGCCATCAGTGAAAGTCGCCTAAGCACAGATACGCAGTATTTT.

This clone was detected once. DNA for the CDR3: TGTGCCAGCAGCCCCTTTGGGAGGCTCGAGCAGTACTTC. This sequence encodes CASSPFGRLEQYF. The chain combines TRBV7-9 with TRBJ2-7; D perhaps matches TRBD2 (6 bases). There are 13 residues in the CDR3. The V and J ends lost 5 bases and 6 bases respectively, with 14 bases between them. Germline V CDR1 and CDR2: SEHNR, FQNEAQ (reference sequence).

The rearrangement uses TRBV5-6 and TRBJ1-1, with 7 bases matching TRBD1. The CDR3 loop spans 16 amino acids. Unmatched junction bases numbered 5, after V lost 0 bases and J lost 0 bases. Germline V lookup: CDR1 SGHDT, CDR2 YYEEEE. In nucleotides, the CDR3 is TGTGCCAGCAGCTTGGACAGGGGCTCTGTGAACACTGAAGCTTTCTTT. It is translated as CASSLDRGSVNTEAFF.

This clone came up once. J is TRBJ2-1 and V is TRBV7-2; 8 bases align to TRBD2. V dropped 7 bases and J dropped 0; count of bases not matched to a gene: 2. This CDR3 region has 14 residues. The germline gives CDR1 SGHTA, CDR2 FQGNSA. The CDR3: CASKSGSSYNEQFF. The CDR3, as DNA: TGTGCCAGCAAAAGCGGGAGCTCCTACAATGAGCAGTTCTTC.

The chain combines TRBV5-8 with TRBJ1-2; 7 positions agree with TRBD1. The CDR3 has 17 residues. The ends lost 4 bases at V and 3 bases at J; junction bases unmatched: 15. Germline CDR1 and CDR2: SGHTS and YDEGEE. This CDR3 reads CASSRRTGLLRDYGYTF. The CDR3 DNA follows: TGTGCCAGCAGCCGTCGGACAGGATTGTTGAGGGACTATGGCTACACCTTC.

The chain links TRBV18 to TRBJ2-7; 9 bases align to TRBD2. Looked up from germline, CDR1 is KGHSH and CDR2 is LQKENI. The ends lost 2 bases at V and 2 bases at J; junction bases unmatched: 7. This CDR3 spans 16 amino acids. In DNA, the CDR3 is TGTGCCAGCTCACCAATCCCCGCGGGAGGGCCCTACGAGCAGTACTTC. Encoded protein: CASSPIPAGGPYEQYF.

The chain is built from TRBV28 and TRBJ2-5; no definite D call. V dropped 7 bases and J dropped 4 bases, with 13 bases sitting between them. The germline V gene encodes CDR1 MDHEN and CDR2 SYDVKM. CDR3 length: 13 amino acids. CDR3 in amino acids: CASIPRSRETQYF. The CDR3, as DNA: TGTGCCAGCATCCCCCGGTCCAGAGAGACCCAGTACTTC.

The chain uses TRBV2 and TRBJ1-2, with a weak D call TRBD1 (6 bases). The CDR3 totals 15 residues. Germline V gene data show CDR1 as SNHLY and CDR2 as FYNNEI. Trimming took off 2 bases at V and 4 bases at J, with 14 bases between the two ends. Written as DNA, the CDR3 is TGTGCCAGCAGTGAATTTCCCGGACAGATCTATGGCTACACCTTC. Translated: CASSEFPGQIYGYTF.